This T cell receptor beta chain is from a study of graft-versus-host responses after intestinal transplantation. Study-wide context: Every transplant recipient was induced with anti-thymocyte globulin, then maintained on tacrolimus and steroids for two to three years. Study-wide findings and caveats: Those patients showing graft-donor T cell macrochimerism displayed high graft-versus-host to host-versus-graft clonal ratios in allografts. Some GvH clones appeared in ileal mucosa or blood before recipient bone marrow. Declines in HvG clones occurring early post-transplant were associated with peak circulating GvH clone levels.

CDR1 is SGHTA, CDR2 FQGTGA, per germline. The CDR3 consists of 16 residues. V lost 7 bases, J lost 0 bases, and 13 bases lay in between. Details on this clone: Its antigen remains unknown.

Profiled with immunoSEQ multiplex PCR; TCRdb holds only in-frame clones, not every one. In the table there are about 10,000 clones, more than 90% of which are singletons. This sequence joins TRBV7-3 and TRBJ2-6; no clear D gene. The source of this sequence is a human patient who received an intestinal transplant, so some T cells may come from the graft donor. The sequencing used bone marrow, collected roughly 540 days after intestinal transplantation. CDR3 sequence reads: CASIPMGSSGANVLTF. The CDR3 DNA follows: TGTGCCAGCATCCCGATGGGAAGCTCTGGGGCCAACGTCCTGACTTTC.